The source of this T cell receptor beta chain is a study of regulatory T cells in long-lasting Graves disease. Whole-study findings and limits: Shared public clonotypes totalled 2,741 in persistent patients, compared with over 800 in new patients.

In this sample, this clonotype turned up many times. As yet, its antigen is unknown. Arm-PCR of CDR3 regions and iRepertoire HTBI primers were the basis on which TCR beta libraries were built. One entry per CDR3 protein, called by TCRdb with MiXCR from the multiplex PCR reads. Here the sample spans about 520,000 distinct CDR3 sequences, about 12% being singletons. Time point reported: newly diagnosed GD, antithyroid drugs for less than 3 months. Extracted PBMC RNA gave rise to the TCR library. Another study also made use of these data, one on T cells in Graves' hyperthyroidism and ophthalmopathy. That paper adds: For Graves' hyperthyroidism to be stable, ophthalmopathy could not progress within 18 months.

The sequence was collected from a woman aged 25-40 years with Graves disease. The starting material was peripheral blood mononuclear cells (PBMCs), obtained at new diagnosis, from a patient treated with antithyroid drugs.

The CDR3 protein is CAIRERDGPYEQYF. The CDR3 region has the DNA TGTGCCATCAGAGAACGGGACGGGCCCTACGAGCAGTACTTC. V gene TRBV10-3 combines with J gene TRBJ2-7; TRBD1 or TRBD2 may be the D gene (5 bases each). V lost 6 bases, J lost 2 bases, and 14 bases lay in between. The CDR3 is made up of 14 amino acids. Looked up from germline, CDR1 is ENHRY and CDR2 is SYGVKD.